The 27 T cell receptor beta chains reported below all come from one sample, sequenced in a study of blood T cell repertoires in COVID-19. Method: immunoSEQ multiplex PCR; TCRdb's copy keeps in-frame clones and lacks some. Of approximately 460,000 clones listed, roughly 89% are singletons. The material sequenced was peripheral blood. The receptors were gathered from a man between 18 and 35 years old with COVID-19, enrolled during active disease.

The chain carries TRBV10-2 and TRBJ1-2, with D perhaps TRBD1 (6 bases). Germline CDR1 is WSHSY and CDR2 is SAAADI. The CDR3 contains 14 residues. Trimming pared 2 bases from V and 2 bases from J, leaving 9 bases between. The CDR3 loop reads CASSETGINYGYTF. Here the CDR3 DNA reads TGCGCCAGCAGTGAGACAGGGATAAACTATGGCTACACCTTC.

The chain combines TRBV19 with TRBJ2-7; TRBD2 is a possible D gene (6 bases). Germline assignment: CDR1 LNHDA and CDR2 SQIVND (reference sequence). Deletions cut 9 bases from V and 0 bases from J, with 15 bases between. This CDR3 is built from 14 residues. The CDR3 DNA reads as TGTGCCAGGGGAGGACGTTCGAGCTCCTACGAGCAGTACTTC. Translating it yields CARGGRSSSYEQYF.

The CDR3 DNA follows: TGTGCCAGCAGCGGGGACATTAGGGAGACCCAGTACTTC. As protein: CASSGDIRETQYF. The chain couples TRBV5-5 to TRBJ2-5; weak D call: TRBD1 (6 bases). The CDR3 runs 13 residues. V lost 4 bases, J lost 5 bases, and 12 bases lay in between. Germline lookup yields CDR1 SGHKS and CDR2 YYEKEE (reference sequence). Combining the CDR3 with reference TRBV5-5 and TRBJ2-5 gives the whole variable domain DAGVTQSPTHLIKTRGQQVTLRCSPISGHKSVSWYQQVLGQGPQFIFQYYEKEERGRGNFPDRFSARQFPNYSSELNVNALLLGDSALYLCASSGDIRETQYFGPGTRLLVL.

The rearrangement uses TRBV7-6 and TRBJ1-1; 7 positions match TRBD1. Looked up from germline, CDR1 is SGHVS and CDR2 is FNYEAQ. J lost 1 base, V lost 5 bases, and 10 bases had no gene match. The CDR3 is made up of 16 amino acids. This CDR3 is CASSPPFDRANTEAFF. In DNA form, the CDR3 reads TGTGCCAGCAGCCCCCCGTTTGACAGGGCGAACACTGAAGCTTTCTTT.

This chain uses TRBV5-1 with TRBJ1-3; D might be TRBD1 (5 bases). The CDR3 totals 12 residues. V was clipped by 1 base and J by 8 bases, with 7 bases between them. Germline values: CDR1 SGHRS, CDR2 YFSETQ. CDR3 sequence (DNA): TGCGCCAGCAGCTTGTCGGGGGACACCATATATTTT. Protein: CASSLSGDTIYF.

The sample holds one count of this clone. The chain employs TRBV19 and TRBJ1-2, with TRBD1 identical over 7 bases. The CDR3 contains 13 residues. The J segment lost 4 bases and the V segment lost 4 bases, leaving 3 bases of the junction unmatched. Germline-derived CDR1 and CDR2 are LNHDA and SQIVND (reference sequence). The CDR3 loop is CASSTGTAYGYTF. The CDR3 DNA is TGTGCCAGTAGTACTGGGACAGCCTATGGCTACACCTTC.

The V and J genes are TRBV5-6 and TRBJ2-2; 8 bases align to TRBD2. This CDR3 is 17 amino acids long. Per germline, CDR1 SGHDT and CDR2 YYEEEE. Trimming removed 5 bases from V and 3 bases from J; junction bases left unmatched: 12. The CDR3 coding sequence is TGTGCCAGCAGGACCGGGAGGGTCGTCAGGGACACCGGGGAGCTGTTTTTT. The encoded protein is CASRTGRVVRDTGELFF.

The V and J genes are TRBV11-3 and TRBJ2-7; maybe TRBD1 (5 bases). CDR3 length: 14 residues. Per germline, CDR1 SGHNT and CDR2 YENEEA. V was cut by 1 base and J by 1 base, with 8 bases left in between. CDR3 bases: TGTGCCAGCAGCTTAGGGGCAGGGTCCTACGAGCAGTACTTC. Protein: CASSLGAGSYEQYF.

In regard to this clone: Different DNA sequences within this sample yield the same CDR3. The V call is TRBV28, the J call TRBJ2-7, with D uncertain. CDR3 length: 12 amino acids. V gave up 4 bases and J gave up 4 bases, with 8 bases separating them. CDR1 is MDHEN, CDR2 SYDVKM, per germline. The CDR3 here is CASSSPGYEQYF. CDR3 sequence (DNA): TGTGCCAGCAGTTCTCCAGGATACGAGCAGTACTTC.

V is TRBV11-2 and J is TRBJ2-2; the D gene is possibly TRBD1 (5 bases). The CDR3 spans 13 residues. Germline V gene lookup returns CDR1 SGHAT and CDR2 FQNNGV. Trimming removed 8 bases at V and 4 bases at J, with 11 bases between. This CDR3 is CASRFQGTGELFF. As DNA, the CDR3 is TGTGCCAGCCGATTCCAGGGCACCGGGGAGCTGTTTTTT. Full variable domain (remainder filled in from reference TRBV11-2 and TRBJ2-2): EAGVAQSPRYKIIEKRQSVAFWCNPISGHATLYWYQQILGQGPKLLIQFQNNGVVDDSQLPKDRFSAERLKGVDSTLKIQPAKLEDSAVYLCASRFQGTGELFFGEGSRLTVL.

The chain links TRBV4-1 to TRBJ2-4; TRBD1 might be the D (6 bases). Trimming pared 3 bases from V and 2 bases from J, leaving 17 bases between. CDR3 length: 17 amino acids. The germline V gene encodes CDR1 MGHRA and CDR2 YSYEKL. The chain's CDR3 is CASSQLTRRGTKNIQYF. DNA of the CDR3: TGCGCCAGCAGCCAGCTGACTCGAAGGGGGACCAAAAACATTCAGTACTTC.

This clone was seen only once. The chain combines TRBV7-3 with TRBJ2-2, with 9 nucleotides matching TRBD1. Germline-derived CDR1 and CDR2 are SGHTA and FQGTGA. With V trimmed by 5 bases and J by 5 bases, 6 bases remained unmatched. This CDR3 has 15 amino acids. CDR3 sequence reads: CASSPRTGDTGELFF. Written as DNA, the CDR3 is TGTGCCAGCAGCCCGCGGACAGGGGATACCGGGGAGCTGTTTTTT.

This sequence joins TRBV11-3 and TRBJ2-2; 7 bases are shared with TRBD2. Germline V gene data show CDR1 as SGHNT and CDR2 as YENEEA. V trimming: 10 bases; J trimming: 5 bases; junction bases outside the gene matches: 13. CDR3 size: 15 residues. The CDR3 bases are TGTGCCATATTGCTGGCGGGAGAGGGAACCGGGGAGCTGTTTTTT. It yields the protein CAILLAGEGTGELFF.

This rearrangement joins TRBV5-1 to TRBJ2-2; D gene unclear. With 3 bases removed from V and 5 bases from J, the gap between germline ends came to 5 bases. CDR3 length equals 12 residues. From germline, CDR1 is SGHRS and CDR2 YFSETQ. CDR3 in amino acids: CASSYSTGELFF. The CDR3 bases are TGCGCCAGCAGCTACTCGACCGGGGAGCTGTTTTTT.

The sample holds one count of this clone. The chain uses TRBV19 and TRBJ2-7, with TRBD2 identical over 8 bases. This CDR3 has 15 residues. V lost 3 bases to trimming and J lost 5 bases; unmatched junction nucleotides: 9. In germline, CDR1 is LNHDA, CDR2 SQIVND (reference sequence). The chain's CDR3 is CASSMGTRGRNEQYF. The DNA of the CDR3 is TGTGCCAGTAGTATGGGGACTAGGGGCAGGAACGAGCAGTACTTC. The whole variable domain, remainder taken from reference TRBV19 and TRBJ2-7, is DGGITQSPKYLFRKEGQNVTLSCEQNLNHDAMYWYRQDPGQGLRLIYYSQIVNDFQKGDIAEGYSVSREKKESFPLTVTSAQKNPTAFYLCASSMGTRGRNEQYFGPGTRLTVT.

The CDR3 nucleotides are TGTGCCAGTGGAGGACGGTACAATGAGCAGTTCTTC. This codes for CASGGRYNEQFF. The chain links TRBV19 to TRBJ2-1; D perhaps matches TRBD2 (5 bases). Trimming stripped 8 bases from V and 4 bases from J, with 9 bases between. CDR1 is LNHDA, CDR2 SQIVND, per germline (reference sequence). The CDR3 extends over 12 amino acids. Looking up the rest from reference TRBV19 and TRBJ2-1 gives the full variable domain: DGGITQSPKYLFRKEGQNVTLSCEQNLNHDAMYWYRQDPGQGLRLIYYSQIVNDFQKGDIAEGYSVSREKKESFPLTVTSAQKNPTAFYLCASGGRYNEQFFGPGTRLTVL.

This chain uses TRBV10-1 with TRBJ1-3; 8 nucleotides line up with TRBD1. The CDR3 totals 16 residues. V dropped 7 bases and J dropped 0; count of bases not matched to a gene: 8. Germline values: CDR1 WNHNN, CDR2 SYGVQD (reference sequence). The DNA of the CDR3 is TGCGCCAGCAATCGGACAGGGACATCCTCTGGAAACACCATATATTTT. It yields the protein CASNRTGTSSGNTIYF.

The gene calls are TRBV3-1 (or the pseudogene TRBV3-2) and TRBJ2-1; 11 bases line up with TRBD2. Trimming took 4 bases from V and 5 from J; bases not matched to a gene: 10. The germline V gene has CDR1 LGHDT and CDR2 YNNKEL (reference sequence). The CDR3 is 17 residues long. The CDR3 sequence is CASSLRKLAGVNNEQFF. The CDR3 DNA reads TGTGCCAGCAGCCTCCGAAAACTAGCGGGGGTAAACAATGAGCAGTTCTTC.

This chain uses TRBV5-4 with TRBJ2-2, with TRBD2 matching 8 bases. CDR1 is SGHNT, CDR2 YYREEE, per germline (reference sequence). V was pared by 4 bases and J by 1 base, with 6 bases of the junction left unmatched. CDR3 length equals 16 residues. The CDR3: CASSPGGQGNTGELFF. The CDR3 bases are TGTGCCAGCAGCCCGGGGGGGCAGGGGAACACCGGGGAGCTGTTTTTT.

V and J are TRBV12-3 or TRBV12-4 and TRBJ1-2; D may be TRBD1 (5 bases). The V end was cut by 3 bases, the J end by 8 bases, with 13 bases between. This CDR3 is 13 amino acids long. DNA of the CDR3: TGTGCCAGCAGTTTGAACGGGGGTAGGGGCTACACCTTC. The encoded protein is CASSLNGGRGYTF.

The genes are TRBV7-6 and TRBJ2-1; possible D gene TRBD2, 5 bases. V dropped 5 bases and J dropped 2 bases, with 13 bases sitting between them. CDR1 is SGHVS and CDR2 is FNYEAQ in the germline V gene. CDR3 length equals 15 residues. The CDR3, as DNA: TGTGCCAGCAGCATACTAGATAAACCCTACAATGAGCAGTTCTTC. Protein product: CASSILDKPYNEQFF.

The chain carries TRBV3-1 (or the pseudogene TRBV3-2) and TRBJ1-6; a possible D gene is TRBD1 (5 bases). Between the trimmed V and J ends, which lost 2 bases and 4 bases, there was a span of 12 bases. In germline, CDR1 is LGHDT, CDR2 YNNKEL (reference sequence). The CDR3 extends over 16 amino acids. CDR3 region: CASSQLGQGYNSPLHF. The DNA for the CDR3 is TGTGCCAGCAGCCAACTGGGGCAGGGTTATAATTCACCCCTCCACTTT.

This clone came up a few times. The gene calls are TRBV7-3 and TRBJ2-7, with unresolved D. The CDR3 extends over 14 amino acids. Deletions cut 1 base from V and 0 bases from J, with 7 bases between. Germline V lookup: CDR1 SGHTA, CDR2 FQGTGA. Here the CDR3 reads CASSLSHSSYEQYF. Here the CDR3 DNA reads TGTGCCAGCAGCTTAAGTCACAGCTCCTACGAGCAGTACTTC. The variable domain in full, completed from reference TRBV7-3 and TRBJ2-7, reads GAGVSQTPSNKVTEKGKYVELRCDPISGHTALYWYRQSLGQGPEFLIYFQGTGAADDSGLPNDRFFAVRPEGSVSTLKIQRTERGDSAVYLCASSLSHSSYEQYFGPGTRLTVT.

The V gene is TRBV11-2, the J gene TRBJ2-1; weak D call: TRBD2 (6 bases). Trimming removed 5 bases at V and 5 bases at J, with 19 bases between. CDR1 and CDR2 from the germline V gene are SGHAT and FQNNGV. This CDR3 region has 16 residues. The CDR3: CASSTDRDLNNNEQFF. CDR3 DNA: TGTGCCAGCAGCACGGATCGGGACTTGAACAACAATGAGCAGTTCTTC.

This sequence joins TRBV20-1 and TRBJ2-7; the match to TRBD2 covers 9 bases. Germline loops: CDR1 DFQATT, CDR2 SNEGSKA (reference sequence). This CDR3 is built from 15 residues. V lost 3 bases to trimming and J lost 4 bases; unmatched junction nucleotides: 10. In DNA form, the CDR3 reads TGCAGTGCTAGTCCGGCTAGCGGGATAGAATACGAGCAGTACTTC. Amino acids: CSASPASGIEYEQYF.

Worth noting for this clone: At one end, the junction sequence differs from germline, possibly due to a read error. The chain carries TRBV2 and TRBJ1-6, with unresolved D. The CDR3 length is 11 residues. The germline V gene has CDR1 SNHLY and CDR2 FYNNEI. The CDR3 region is CASSVNTPLHF. CDR3 nucleotide sequence: TGTGCCAGCAGTGTTAATACACCCCTCCACTTT.

The CDR3 nucleotides are TGTGCCAGCAGCCAAGGTCCTCCGAGCAATGAGCAGTTCTTC. Its protein product is CASSQGPPSNEQFF. This rearrangement joins TRBV14 to TRBJ2-1; D call uncertain. The germline gives CDR1 SGHDN, CDR2 FVKESK. Trimming removed 1 base at V and 6 bases at J, with 10 bases between. There are 14 residues in the CDR3.